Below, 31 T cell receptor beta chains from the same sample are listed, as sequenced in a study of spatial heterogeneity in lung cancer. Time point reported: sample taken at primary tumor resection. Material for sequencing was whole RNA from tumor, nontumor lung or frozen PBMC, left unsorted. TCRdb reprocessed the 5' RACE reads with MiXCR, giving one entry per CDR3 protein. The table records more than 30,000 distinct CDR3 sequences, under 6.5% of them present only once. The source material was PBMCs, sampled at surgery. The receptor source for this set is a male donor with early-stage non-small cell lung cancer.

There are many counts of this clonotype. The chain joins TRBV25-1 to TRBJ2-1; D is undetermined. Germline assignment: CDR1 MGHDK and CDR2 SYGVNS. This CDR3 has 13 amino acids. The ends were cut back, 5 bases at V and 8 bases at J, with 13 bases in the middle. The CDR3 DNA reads TGTGCCAGCAGTTTTTGGGGTATCGATGAGCAGTTCTTC. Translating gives CASSFWGIDEQFF.

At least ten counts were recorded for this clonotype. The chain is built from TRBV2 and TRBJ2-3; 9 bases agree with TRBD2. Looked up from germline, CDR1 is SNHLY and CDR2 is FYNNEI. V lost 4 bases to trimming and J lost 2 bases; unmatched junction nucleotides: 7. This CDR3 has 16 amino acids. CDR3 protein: CASSVLAGASTDTQYF. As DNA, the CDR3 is TGTGCCAGCAGTGTTTTAGCGGGGGCTTCCACAGATACGCAGTATTTT.

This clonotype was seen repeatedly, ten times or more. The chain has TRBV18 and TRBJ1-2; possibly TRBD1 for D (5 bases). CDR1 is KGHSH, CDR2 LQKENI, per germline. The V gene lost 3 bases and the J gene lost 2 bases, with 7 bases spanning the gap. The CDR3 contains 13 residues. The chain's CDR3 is CASSPGGNYGYTF. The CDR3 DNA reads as TGTGCCAGCTCACCGGGGGGGAACTATGGCTACACCTTC.

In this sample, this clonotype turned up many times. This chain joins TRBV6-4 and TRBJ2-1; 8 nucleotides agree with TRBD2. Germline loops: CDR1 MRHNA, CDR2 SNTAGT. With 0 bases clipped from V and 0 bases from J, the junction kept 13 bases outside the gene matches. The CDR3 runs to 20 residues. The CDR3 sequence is CASSDSRRGGIPSSYNEQFF. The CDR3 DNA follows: TGTGCCAGCAGTGACTCCCGTCGGGGGGGGATTCCAAGCTCCTACAATGAGCAGTTCTTC.

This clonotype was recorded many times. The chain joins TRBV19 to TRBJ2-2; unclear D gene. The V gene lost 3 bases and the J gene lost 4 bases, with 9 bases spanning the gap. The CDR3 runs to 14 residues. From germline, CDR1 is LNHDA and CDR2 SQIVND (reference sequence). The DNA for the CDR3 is TGTGCCAGTAGTATCTTCGCCGGCACCGGGGAGCTGTTTTTT. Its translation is CASSIFAGTGELFF.

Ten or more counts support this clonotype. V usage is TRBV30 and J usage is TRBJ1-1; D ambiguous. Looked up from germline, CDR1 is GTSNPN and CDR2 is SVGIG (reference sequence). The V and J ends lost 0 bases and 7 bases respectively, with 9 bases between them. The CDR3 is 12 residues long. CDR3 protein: CAWSVSVSEAFF. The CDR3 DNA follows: TGTGCCTGGAGTGTATCAGTAAGTGAAGCTTTCTTT. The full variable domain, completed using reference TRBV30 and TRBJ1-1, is SQTIHQWPATLVQPVGSPLSLECTVEGTSNPNLYWYRQAAGRGLQLLFYSVGIGQISSEVPQNLSASRPQDRQFILSSKKLLLSDSGFYLCAWSVSVSEAFFGQGTRLTVV.

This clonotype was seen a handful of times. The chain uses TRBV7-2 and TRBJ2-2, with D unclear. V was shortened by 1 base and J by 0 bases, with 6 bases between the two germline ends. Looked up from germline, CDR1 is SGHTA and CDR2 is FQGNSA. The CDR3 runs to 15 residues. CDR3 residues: CASSLVRTNTGELFF. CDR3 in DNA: TGTGCCAGCAGCTTAGTCAGAACGAACACCGGGGAGCTGTTTTTT.

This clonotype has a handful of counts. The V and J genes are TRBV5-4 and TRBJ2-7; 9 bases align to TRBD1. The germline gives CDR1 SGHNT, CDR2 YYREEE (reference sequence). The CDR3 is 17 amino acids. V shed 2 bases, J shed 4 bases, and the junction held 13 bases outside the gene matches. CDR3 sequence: CASSFQTGTGYFYEQYF. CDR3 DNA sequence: TGTGCCAGCAGCTTCCAAACCGGGACAGGGTACTTTTACGAGCAGTACTTC.

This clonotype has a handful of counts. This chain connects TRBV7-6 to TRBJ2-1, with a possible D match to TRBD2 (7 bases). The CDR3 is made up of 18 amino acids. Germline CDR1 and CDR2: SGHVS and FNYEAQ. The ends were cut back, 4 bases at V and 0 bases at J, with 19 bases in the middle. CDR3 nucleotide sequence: TGTGCCAGCAGCTCAAGAGGGGGGGCCTTATCCTCCTACAATGAGCAGTTCTTC. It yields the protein CASSSRGGALSSYNEQFF. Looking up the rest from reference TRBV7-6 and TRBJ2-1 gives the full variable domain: GAGVSQSPRYKVTKRGQDVALRCDPISGHVSLYWYRQALGQGPEFLTYFNYEAQQDKSGLPNDRFSAERPEGSISTLTIQRTEQRDSAMYRCASSSRGGALSSYNEQFFGPGTRLTVL.

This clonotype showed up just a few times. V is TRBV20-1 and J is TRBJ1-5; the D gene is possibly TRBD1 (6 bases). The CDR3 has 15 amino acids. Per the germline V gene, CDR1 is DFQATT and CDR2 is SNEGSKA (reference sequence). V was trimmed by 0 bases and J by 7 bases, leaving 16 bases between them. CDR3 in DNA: TGCAGTGCTAGAGACACTTACAGGGAGTACCAGCCCCAGCATTTT. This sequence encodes CSARDTYREYQPQHF.

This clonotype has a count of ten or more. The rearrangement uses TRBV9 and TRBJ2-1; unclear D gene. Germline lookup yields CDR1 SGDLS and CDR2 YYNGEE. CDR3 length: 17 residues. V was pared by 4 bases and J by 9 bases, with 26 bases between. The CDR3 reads CASSSRPGLPLDGEQFF. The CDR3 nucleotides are TGTGCCAGCAGCTCGAGACCCGGGCTCCCTCTCGACGGTGAGCAGTTCTTC.

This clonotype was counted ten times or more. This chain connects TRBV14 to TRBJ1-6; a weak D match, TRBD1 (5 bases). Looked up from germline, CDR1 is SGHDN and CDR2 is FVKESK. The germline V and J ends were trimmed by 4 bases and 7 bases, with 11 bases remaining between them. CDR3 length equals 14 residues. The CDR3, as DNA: TGTGCCAGCAGCCTCAGGGTAGGGAATTCACCCCTCCACTTT. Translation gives CASSLRVGNSPLHF.

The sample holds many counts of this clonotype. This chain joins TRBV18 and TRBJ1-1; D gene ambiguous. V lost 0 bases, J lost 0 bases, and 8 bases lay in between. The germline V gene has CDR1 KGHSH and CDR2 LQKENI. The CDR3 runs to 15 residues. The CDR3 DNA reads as TGTGCCAGCTCACCACCCGGACGGCTGAACACTGAAGCTTTCTTT. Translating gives CASSPPGRLNTEAFF.

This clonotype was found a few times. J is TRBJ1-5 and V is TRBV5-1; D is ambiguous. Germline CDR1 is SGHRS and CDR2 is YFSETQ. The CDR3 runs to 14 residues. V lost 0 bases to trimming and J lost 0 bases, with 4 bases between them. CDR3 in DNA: TGCGCCAGCAGCTTGGGTGGTAGCAATCAGCCCCAGCATTTT. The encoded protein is CASSLGGSNQPQHF.

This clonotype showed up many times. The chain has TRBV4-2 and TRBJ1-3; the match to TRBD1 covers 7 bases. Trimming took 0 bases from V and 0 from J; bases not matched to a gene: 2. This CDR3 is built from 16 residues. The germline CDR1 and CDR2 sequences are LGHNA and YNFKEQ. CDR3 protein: CASSQEGQYSGNTIYF. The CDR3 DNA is TGTGCCAGCAGCCAAGAGGGACAGTACTCTGGAAACACCATATATTTT.

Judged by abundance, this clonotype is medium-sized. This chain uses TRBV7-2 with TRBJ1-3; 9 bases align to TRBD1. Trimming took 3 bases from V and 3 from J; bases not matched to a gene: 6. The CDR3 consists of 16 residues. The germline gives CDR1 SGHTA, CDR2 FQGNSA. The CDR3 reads CASSFGQGSGGNTIYF. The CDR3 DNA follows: TGTGCCAGCAGCTTCGGACAGGGGTCAGGTGGAAACACCATATATTTT. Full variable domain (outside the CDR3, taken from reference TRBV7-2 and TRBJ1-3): GAGVSQSPSNKVTEKGKDVELRCDPISGHTALYWYRQSLGQGLEFLIYFQGNSAPDKSGLPSDRFSAERTGGSVSTLTIQRTQQEDSAVYLCASSFGQGSGGNTIYFGEGSWLTVV.

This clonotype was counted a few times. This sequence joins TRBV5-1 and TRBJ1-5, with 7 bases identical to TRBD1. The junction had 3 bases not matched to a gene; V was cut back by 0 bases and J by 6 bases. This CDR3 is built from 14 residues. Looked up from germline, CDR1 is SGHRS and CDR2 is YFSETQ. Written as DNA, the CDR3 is TGCGCCAGCAGCTTGGAGGGGGCAGGTCAGCCCCAGCATTTT. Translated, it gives CASSLEGAGQPQHF. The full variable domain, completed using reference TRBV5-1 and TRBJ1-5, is KAGVTQTPRYLIKTRGQQVTLSCSPISGHRSVSWYQQTPGQGLQFLFEYFSETQRNKGNFPGRFSGRQFSNSRSEMNVSTLELGDSALYLCASSLEGAGQPQHFGDGTRLSIL.

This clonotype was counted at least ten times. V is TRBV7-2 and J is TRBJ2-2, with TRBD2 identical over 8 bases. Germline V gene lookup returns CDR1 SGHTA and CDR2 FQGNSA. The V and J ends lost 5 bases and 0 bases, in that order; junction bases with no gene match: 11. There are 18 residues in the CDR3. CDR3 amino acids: CASSPGLAVGANTGELFF. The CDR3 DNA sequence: TGTGCCAGCAGCCCAGGACTAGCCGTGGGCGCGAACACCGGGGAGCTGTTTTTT.

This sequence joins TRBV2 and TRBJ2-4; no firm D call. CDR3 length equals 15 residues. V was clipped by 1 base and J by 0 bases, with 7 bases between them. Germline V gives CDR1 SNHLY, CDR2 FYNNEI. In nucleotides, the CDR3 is TGTGCCAGCAGTGAAGACCAGTTAGCCAAAAACATTCAGTACTTC. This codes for CASSEDQLAKNIQYF.

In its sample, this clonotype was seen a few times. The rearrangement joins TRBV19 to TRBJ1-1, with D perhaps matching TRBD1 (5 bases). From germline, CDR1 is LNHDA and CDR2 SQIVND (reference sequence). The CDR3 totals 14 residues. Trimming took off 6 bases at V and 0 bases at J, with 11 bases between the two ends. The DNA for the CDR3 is TGTGCCAGTAGGAGTCCAGGGTTGAACACTGAAGCTTTCTTT. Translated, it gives CASRSPGLNTEAFF.

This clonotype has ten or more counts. This CDR3 reads CASNPSGGARQETQYF. The CDR3 coding sequence is TGTGCCAGCAACCCTAGCGGGGGGGCTAGGCAAGAGACCCAGTACTTC. V usage is TRBV6-4 and J usage is TRBJ2-5, with TRBD2 matching 12 bases. The germline V gene encodes CDR1 MRHNA and CDR2 SNTAGT. J gave up 2 bases and V 7 bases, and 8 bases lay outside the gene matches. The CDR3 has 16 residues.

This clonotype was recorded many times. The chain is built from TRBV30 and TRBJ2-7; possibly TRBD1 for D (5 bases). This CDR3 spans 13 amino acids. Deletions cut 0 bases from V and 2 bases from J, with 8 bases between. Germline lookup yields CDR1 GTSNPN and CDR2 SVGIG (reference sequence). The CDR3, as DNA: TGTGCCTGGAGTGTCACAGGAGCCTACGAGCAGTACTTC. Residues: CAWSVTGAYEQYF.

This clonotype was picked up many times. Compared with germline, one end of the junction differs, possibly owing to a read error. CDR3 region: CASSPAQNTEAFF. Written as DNA, the CDR3 is TGTGCCAGCAGCCCTGCCCAAAACACTGAAGCTTTTTTT. The chain has TRBV7-3 and TRBJ1-1; no reliable D call. Germline values: CDR1 SGHTA, CDR2 FQGTGA. The CDR3 consists of 13 residues.

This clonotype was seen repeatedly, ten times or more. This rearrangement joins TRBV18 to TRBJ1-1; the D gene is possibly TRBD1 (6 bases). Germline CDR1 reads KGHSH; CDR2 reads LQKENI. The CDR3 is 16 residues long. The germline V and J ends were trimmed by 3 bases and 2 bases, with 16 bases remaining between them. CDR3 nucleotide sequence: TGTGCCAGCTCACCTCCGATGGGACAAATTAACACTGAAGCTTTCTTT. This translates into CASSPPMGQINTEAFF.

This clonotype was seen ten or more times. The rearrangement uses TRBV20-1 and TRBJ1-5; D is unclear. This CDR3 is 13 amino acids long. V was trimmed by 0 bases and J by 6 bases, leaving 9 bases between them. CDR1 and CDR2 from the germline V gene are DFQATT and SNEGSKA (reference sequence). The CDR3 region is CSARERPGQPQHF. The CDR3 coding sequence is TGCAGTGCTAGAGAAAGACCCGGTCAGCCCCAGCATTTT.

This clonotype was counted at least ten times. The CDR3 nucleotides read TGCGCCAGCAGCCAAGATCCTCCGCCGGGCCCTGGCACAGATACGCAGTATTTT. Translating gives CASSQDPPPGPGTDTQYF. This chain uses TRBV4-3 with TRBJ2-3, with D uncertain. With 0 bases removed from V and 1 base from J, the gap between germline ends came to 17 bases. This CDR3 spans 18 amino acids. Germline CDR1 LGHNA, CDR2 YSLEER.

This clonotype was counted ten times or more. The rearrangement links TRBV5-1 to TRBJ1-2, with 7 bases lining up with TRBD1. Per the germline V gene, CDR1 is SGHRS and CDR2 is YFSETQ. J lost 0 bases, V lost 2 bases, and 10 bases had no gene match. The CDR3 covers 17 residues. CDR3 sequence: CASSFNPGQKANYGYTF. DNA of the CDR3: TGCGCCAGCAGCTTCAATCCGGGACAGAAAGCTAACTATGGCTACACCTTC.

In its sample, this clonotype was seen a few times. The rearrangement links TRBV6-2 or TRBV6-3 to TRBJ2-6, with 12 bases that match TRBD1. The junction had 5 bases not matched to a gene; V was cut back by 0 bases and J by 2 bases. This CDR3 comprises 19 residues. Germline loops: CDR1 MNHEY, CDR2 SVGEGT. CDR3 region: CASSYSGQGASAGANVLTF. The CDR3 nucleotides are TGTGCCAGCAGTTACTCGGGACAGGGGGCTTCGGCTGGGGCCAACGTCCTGACTTTC.

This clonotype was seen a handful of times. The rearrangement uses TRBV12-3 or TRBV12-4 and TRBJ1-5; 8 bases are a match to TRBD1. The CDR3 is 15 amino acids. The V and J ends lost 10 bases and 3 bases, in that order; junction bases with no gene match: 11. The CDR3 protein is CATSTGGQANQPQHF. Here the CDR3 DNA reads TGTGCCACCTCAACTGGGGGACAGGCCAATCAGCCCCAGCATTTT.

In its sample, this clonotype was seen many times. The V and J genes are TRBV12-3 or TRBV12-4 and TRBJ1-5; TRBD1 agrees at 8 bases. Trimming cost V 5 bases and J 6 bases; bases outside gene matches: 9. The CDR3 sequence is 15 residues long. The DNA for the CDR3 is TGTGCCAGCAGTACCGACAGGGGACGAGTTCAGCCCCAGCATTTT. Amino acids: CASSTDRGRVQPQHF.

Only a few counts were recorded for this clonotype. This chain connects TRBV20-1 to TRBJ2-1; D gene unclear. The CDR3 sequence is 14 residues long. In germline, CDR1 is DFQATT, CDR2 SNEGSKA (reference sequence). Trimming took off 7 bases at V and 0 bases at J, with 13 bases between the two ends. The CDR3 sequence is CSETGSSSYNEQFF. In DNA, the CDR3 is TGCAGTGAAACGGGTTCTAGCTCCTACAATGAGCAGTTCTTC.